One sample yielded the 28 T cell receptor beta chains listed below, sequenced in a study of blood T cell repertoires in COVID-19. The method was immunoSEQ multiplex PCR; TCRdb's version includes in-frame clones alone and lacks a portion of them. The table shows under 300,000 clones, with around 90% occurring only once. Sequencing input: PBMCs or T cells enriched from blood (not recorded which). These receptors originate from a woman aged 25 to 39 with acute COVID-19.

This sequence joins TRBV4-3 and TRBJ2-7; the D gene is possibly TRBD2 (6 bases). This CDR3 contains 17 residues. Looked up from germline, CDR1 is LGHNA and CDR2 is YSLEER. Trimming cost V 1 base and J 2 bases, with 18 bases left between them. The chain's CDR3 is CASSQVPGGTATYEQYF. The CDR3 DNA reads TGCGCCAGCAGCCAAGTACCTGGGGGGACGGCAACCTACGAGCAGTACTTC.

The gene calls are TRBV27 and TRBJ1-2; weak D call: TRBD1 (6 bases). Germline-derived CDR1 and CDR2 are MNHEY and SMNVEV (reference sequence). There are 17 residues in the CDR3. V gave up 6 bases and J gave up 0 bases, with 20 bases separating them. CDR3 nucleotides: TGTGCCAGCAGGGGTAACAGGGCAACTCTAGCTAACTATGGCTACACCTTC. This codes for CASRGNRATLANYGYTF.

The CDR3 DNA follows: TGCGCCAGCAGCCAAGCCCCGGTGCGTCTTTCGAGCTCCTACAATGAGCAGTTCTTC. Its protein product is CASSQAPVRLSSSYNEQFF. The chain is built from TRBV4-1 and TRBJ2-1; D is unclear. V lost 1 base and J lost 0, with 19 bases in between. The CDR3 contains 19 residues. Germline V CDR1 and CDR2: MGHRA, YSYEKL.

V usage is TRBV24-1 and J usage is TRBJ2-1; D is possibly TRBD1 (6 bases). The germline V gene has CDR1 KGHDR and CDR2 SFDVKD. Trimming left V 8 bases short and J 6 bases short, with 13 bases between. The CDR3 covers 13 residues. CDR3 sequence: CATKQGGSNEQFF. DNA for the CDR3: TGTGCCACCAAACAGGGTGGGTCCAATGAGCAGTTCTTC.

The V gene is TRBV29-1, the J gene TRBJ2-7, with TRBD2 matching 8 bases. The CDR3 extends over 14 amino acids. Per germline, CDR1 SQVTM and CDR2 ANQGSEA. The V segment lost 6 bases and the J segment 5 bases; nucleotides outside the gene matches: 12. CDR3 protein: CSVKATGLGNEQYF. As DNA, the CDR3 is TGCAGCGTGAAAGCGACGGGACTAGGTAACGAGCAGTACTTC.

CDR3 sequence (DNA): TGTGCCACCAGCGGAACTAGCGGGGATTCTGTTGAGCAGTTCTTC. Protein product: CATSGTSGDSVEQFF. V and J are TRBV15 and TRBJ2-1; TRBD2 aligns across 10 bases. The junction had 10 bases not matched to a gene; V was cut back by 5 bases and J by 9 bases. This CDR3 is 15 amino acids long. Germline CDR1 reads LNHNV; CDR2 reads YYDKDF (reference sequence). The variable domain in full, completed from reference TRBV15 and TRBJ2-1, reads DAMVIQNPRYQVTQFGKPVTLSCSQTLNHNVMYWYQQKSSQAPKLLFHYYDKDFNNEADTPDNFQSRRPNTSFCFLDIRSPGLGDTAMYLCATSGTSGDSVEQFFGPGTRLTVL.

This clone was observed at least ten times. J is TRBJ2-4 and V is TRBV28, with 8 bases aligning to TRBD2. After removal of 2 bases from V and 0 bases from J, the junction contained 6 bases not matched to a gene. From germline, CDR1 is MDHEN and CDR2 SYDVKM. This CDR3 comprises 17 residues. CDR3 in amino acids: CASSLTSGALAKNIQYF. In nucleotides, the CDR3 is TGTGCCAGCAGTTTAACTAGCGGAGCCCTAGCCAAAAACATTCAGTACTTC.

The chain is built from TRBV7-2 and TRBJ1-2; no firm D call. CDR3 length: 13 residues. Germline CDR1 reads SGHTA; CDR2 reads FQGNSA. Trimming removed 4 bases from V and 4 bases from J, with 10 bases in between. The CDR3 region is CASSSPVSYGYTF. The CDR3 DNA follows: TGTGCCAGCAGCTCACCAGTATCCTATGGCTACACCTTC.

The chain carries TRBV28 and TRBJ1-4, with D tentatively TRBD1 (5 bases). The CDR3 covers 16 residues. Germline-derived CDR1 and CDR2 are MDHEN and SYDVKM. Here the CDR3 reads CAVASPRGLINEKLFF. CDR3 sequence (DNA): TGTGCGGTGGCTTCCCCCCGGGGGTTGATTAATGAAAAACTGTTTTTT.

V and J are TRBV29-1 and TRBJ1-2, with a tentative D call TRBD1 (5 bases). There are 12 residues in the CDR3. Trimming shortened V by 3 bases and J by 4 bases, and 9 bases separated the two germline ends. Per germline, CDR1 SQVTM and CDR2 ANQGSEA. The CDR3 loop is CSVDRGIYGYTF. The CDR3 DNA reads as TGCAGCGTTGATCGGGGGATCTATGGCTACACCTTC.

This chain links TRBV19 with TRBJ1-2; TRBD1 aligns across 7 bases. Trimming removed 5 bases from V and 5 bases from J; junction bases left unmatched: 14. The CDR3 totals 16 residues. The germline V gene encodes CDR1 LNHDA and CDR2 SQIVND (reference sequence). CDR3 residues: CASSLSLKDRRYGYTF. CDR3 coding DNA: TGTGCCAGTAGTCTCTCGCTAAAGGACAGGCGTTATGGCTACACCTTC.

This rearrangement joins TRBV5-6 to TRBJ1-6; 7 bases are shared with TRBD1. The V gene end was trimmed by 0 bases and the J gene end by 6 bases; junction bases not matched to a gene: 3. Germline V gives CDR1 SGHDT, CDR2 YYEEEE. CDR3 length equals 15 residues. The DNA for the CDR3 is TGTGCCAGCAGCTTGGGACAGGGACGTAATTCACCCCTCCACTTT. It encodes CASSLGQGRNSPLHF.

V gene TRBV10-3 combines with J gene TRBJ2-2, with a possible D match to TRBD1 (5 bases). V dropped 6 bases and J dropped 3 bases, with 14 bases sitting between them. The CDR3 extends over 15 amino acids. The germline V gene has CDR1 ENHRY and CDR2 SYGVKD. CDR3 DNA sequence: TGTGCCATCAGCTCACAGGCGGCGGACACCGGGGAGCTGTTTTTT. It yields the protein CAISSQAADTGELFF.

This chain connects TRBV6-2 or TRBV6-3 to TRBJ2-5; 7 nucleotides line up with TRBD1. In germline, CDR1 is MNHEY, CDR2 SVGEGT. The CDR3 loop spans 15 amino acids. V dropped 0 bases and J dropped 5; count of bases not matched to a gene: 6. CDR3 loop: CASSYSATGSETQYF. The CDR3 coding sequence is TGTGCCAGCAGTTACTCGGCGACAGGGTCGGAGACCCAGTACTTC.

The J gene is TRBJ2-2, the V gene TRBV30; D gene ambiguous. CDR1 is GTSNPN and CDR2 is SVGIG in the germline V gene (reference sequence). The CDR3 has 12 amino acids. V was shortened by 1 base and J by 8 bases, with 8 bases between the two germline ends. The CDR3 DNA follows: TGTGCCTGGAGTGCTCAGTTGGGGGAGCTGTTTTTT. Translation gives CAWSAQLGELFF.

A single count supports this clone. The chain has TRBV10-1 and TRBJ2-3, with 7 bases lining up with TRBD2. The germline V gene has CDR1 WNHNN and CDR2 SYGVQD (reference sequence). Losses at the gene ends were 7 bases for V and 1 base for J; bases not matched to a gene: 8. The CDR3 runs 15 residues. Here the CDR3 DNA reads TGCGCCAGCAACCAAGCGGGGATATGCACAGATACGCAGTATTTT. Translation: CASNQAGICTDTQYF.

The chain uses TRBV7-2 and TRBJ2-3; 10 bases map to TRBD2. In germline, CDR1 is SGHTA, CDR2 FQGNSA. This CDR3 is built from 17 residues. The J segment lost 2 bases and the V segment lost 5 bases, leaving 10 bases of the junction unmatched. The CDR3 coding sequence is TGTGCCAGCAGCCTGACGGGGACTAGCGTCGACACAGATACGCAGTATTTT. This gives the protein CASSLTGTSVDTDTQYF.

This clone has a handful of counts. V gene TRBV2 combines with J gene TRBJ1-2; D not certain. The V gene's germline CDR1 is SNHLY and CDR2 FYNNEI. V was pared by 1 base and J by 4 bases, with 10 bases between. The CDR3 contains 14 residues. CDR3 amino acids: CASSEGRQFYGYTF. In DNA, the CDR3 is TGTGCCAGCAGTGAAGGGCGACAATTCTATGGCTACACCTTC.

The chain employs TRBV6-1 and TRBJ1-3; D gene ambiguous. V lost 1 base, J lost 0 bases, and 7 bases lay in between. CDR1 is MNHNS and CDR2 is SASEGT in the germline V gene. The CDR3 runs to 15 residues. This chain's CDR3 is CASSEGRSSGNTIYF. The CDR3 region has the DNA TGTGCCAGCAGTGAAGGACGGAGCTCTGGAAACACCATATATTTT.

J is TRBJ1-1 and V is TRBV7-2; 9 positions agree with TRBD1. V lost 2 bases to trimming and J lost 4 bases; unmatched junction nucleotides: 5. CDR3 length: 15 amino acids. In germline, CDR1 is SGHTA, CDR2 FQGNSA. The CDR3 spells CASSLTQGAVTEAFF. CDR3 coding DNA: TGTGCCAGCAGCTTAACACAGGGGGCGGTCACTGAAGCTTTCTTT.

The chain has TRBV27 and TRBJ1-5, with D unresolved. This CDR3 region has 15 residues. Deletions cut 0 bases from V and 2 bases from J, with 8 bases between. The V gene's germline CDR1 is MNHEY and CDR2 SMNVEV (reference sequence). The CDR3 DNA reads TGTGCCAGCAGTTTATCAATCGGTGGCAATCAGCCCCAGCATTTT. This gives the protein CASSLSIGGNQPQHF.

The chain uses TRBV4-1 and TRBJ2-2, with 9 bases that match TRBD2. Germline V lookup: CDR1 MGHRA, CDR2 YSYEKL. The CDR3 loop spans 19 amino acids. V lost 4 bases to trimming and J lost 0 bases; unmatched junction nucleotides: 12. The CDR3 sequence is CASSRELTTSGANTGELFF. In DNA, the CDR3 is TGCGCCAGCAGCCGAGAACTTACGACTAGCGGCGCGAACACCGGGGAGCTGTTTTTT.

The V gene is TRBV7-8, the J gene TRBJ2-7; D remains ambiguous. V lost 2 bases to trimming and J lost 2 bases, with 10 bases between them. Germline CDR1 reads SGHVS; CDR2 reads FQNEAQ. The CDR3 runs to 14 residues. CDR3 in amino acids: CASSLYHGAYEQYF. In DNA, the CDR3 is TGTGCCAGCAGCTTATATCACGGAGCCTACGAGCAGTACTTC.

Only one count was recorded for this clone. The CDR3 DNA reads as TGTGCCAGCAGGACAGGGGGCTACAATCAGCCCCAGCATTTT. Protein product: CASRTGGYNQPQHF. The rearrangement joins TRBV6-5 to TRBJ1-5, with 10 bases lining up with TRBD1. Unmatched junction bases numbered 2, after V lost 6 bases and J lost 3 bases. The CDR3 is made up of 14 amino acids. Germline CDR1 and CDR2: MNHEY and SVGAGI.

The rearrangement uses TRBV28 and TRBJ1-1; D not certain. The germline V gene encodes CDR1 MDHEN and CDR2 SYDVKM. Deletions cut 6 bases from V and 1 base from J, with 12 bases between. This CDR3 contains 14 residues. For the CDR3, the DNA is TGTGCCAGCAGGGACTCAGTTGCGAACACTGAAGCTTTCTTT. It is translated as CASRDSVANTEAFF. Drawing the rest from reference TRBV28 and TRBJ1-1, the complete variable domain is DVKVTQSSRYLVKRTGEKVFLECVQDMDHENMFWYRQDPGLGLRLIYFSYDVKMKEKGDIPEGYSVSREKKERFSLILESASTNQTSMYLCASRDSVANTEAFFGQGTRLTVV.

This clone appeared a few times. The rearrangement links TRBV30 to TRBJ2-7, with 10 positions matching TRBD1. J gave up 3 bases and V 3 bases, and 11 bases lay outside the gene matches. This CDR3 has 16 amino acids. CDR1 is GTSNPN and CDR2 is SVGIG in the germline V gene (reference sequence). The CDR3 nucleotides read TGTGCCTGGAGCGAATCCCCGGGACAGGGGAACTACGAGCAGTACTTC. It is translated as CAWSESPGQGNYEQYF.

V is TRBV5-1 and J is TRBJ2-3; 12 nucleotides match TRBD2. V lost 0 bases to trimming and J lost 0 bases; unmatched junction nucleotides: 2. Germline V gives CDR1 SGHRS, CDR2 YFSETQ. This CDR3 has 17 amino acids. In DNA, the CDR3 is TGCGCCAGCAGCTTGGTGGGGACTAGCGGGAGCACAGATACGCAGTATTTT. Protein product: CASSLVGTSGSTDTQYF.

This sequence joins TRBV7-2 and TRBJ1-1, with 7 bases matching TRBD1. V shed 0 bases, J shed 1 base, and the junction held 14 bases outside the gene matches. Germline assignment: CDR1 SGHTA and CDR2 FQGNSA. The CDR3 runs to 19 residues. This chain's CDR3 is CASSLAVNRGRGRNTEAFF. DNA for the CDR3: TGTGCCAGCAGCTTAGCGGTAAACAGGGGAAGAGGGAGGAACACTGAAGCTTTCTTT.